Below, 26 T cell receptor beta chains from the same sample are listed, as sequenced in a study of cytomegalovirus exposure and HLA in healthy donors. The PCR ran on 60 Vbeta and 13 Jbeta primers. Measured with immunoSEQ multiplex PCR; TCRdb has only the in-frame clones, and not every one. The data show 150,000 to 200,000 clones, 84% seen once. Sequencing used PBMCs. These receptors all come from a man in his forties or fifties in good health and CMV-seropositive.

The V call is TRBV27, the J call TRBJ2-6; maybe TRBD1 (5 bases). The CDR3 extends over 17 amino acids. Per the germline V gene, CDR1 is MNHEY and CDR2 is SMNVEV (reference sequence). Trimming pared 6 bases from V and 4 bases from J, leaving 19 bases between. For the CDR3, the DNA is TGTGCCAGCAGCCCCACTTCAGGGTTAAGAGGGGCCAACGTCCTGACTTTC. It specifies CASSPTSGLRGANVLTF. The whole variable domain, remainder taken from reference TRBV27 and TRBJ2-6, is EAQVTQNPRYLITVTGKKLTVTCSQNMNHEYMSWYRQDPGLGLRQIYYSMNVEVTDKGDVPEGYKVSRKEKRNFPLILESPSPNQTSLYFCASSPTSGLRGANVLTFGAGSRLTVL.

This clone was observed a handful of times. J is TRBJ2-5 and V is TRBV6-6, with TRBD2 matching 12 bases. J was trimmed by 4 bases and V by 8 bases; bases with no gene match: 11. Germline V gene lookup returns CDR1 MNHNY and CDR2 SVGAGI (reference sequence). CDR3 length: 16 residues. DNA of the CDR3: TGTGCCAGCGGACTAGCGGGATTGAGCAGGGGAGAGACCCAGTACTTC. Translated, it gives CASGLAGLSRGETQYF.

The V and J genes are TRBV10-2 and TRBJ2-2, with 8 bases aligning to TRBD1. V shed 4 bases and J 5 bases; nucleotides not matched to a gene: 6. Germline lookup yields CDR1 WSHSY and CDR2 SAAADI. The CDR3 is 15 amino acids. The CDR3 nucleotides are TGCGCCAGCAGTGGGCAGGGGGCAGGAACCGGGGAGCTGTTTTTT. Encoded protein: CASSGQGAGTGELFF.

The gene calls are TRBV19 and TRBJ2-5, with D perhaps matching TRBD2 (5 bases). This CDR3 spans 18 amino acids. Between the trimmed V and J ends, which lost 1 base and 5 bases, there was a span of 23 bases. From germline, CDR1 is LNHDA and CDR2 SQIVND (reference sequence). The CDR3, as DNA: TGTGCCAGTAGTATAGCTATCGGGGAGTTCGGGGTTGGCGAGACCCAGTACTTC. Translating it yields CASSIAIGEFGVGETQYF.

This clone appeared a few times. This sequence joins TRBV4-1 and TRBJ2-2, with 7 bases that match TRBD1. CDR1 is MGHRA, CDR2 YSYEKL, per germline. V shed 4 bases and J 0 bases; nucleotides not matched to a gene: 8. CDR3 size: 17 residues. In DNA form, the CDR3 reads TGCGCCAGCAGCCCAGCGAGCGGACAGGCGAACACCGGGGAGCTGTTTTTT. The encoded protein is CASSPASGQANTGELFF.

The chain carries TRBV18 and TRBJ1-3; D is undetermined. This CDR3 spans 18 amino acids. Trimming left V 2 bases short and J 0 bases short, with 17 bases between. CDR1 KGHSH and CDR2 LQKENI come from the germline V gene. The CDR3 sequence is CASSPGVGGEDSGNTIYF. The DNA for the CDR3 is TGTGCCAGCTCACCAGGGGTTGGCGGGGAAGACTCTGGAAACACCATATATTTT.

This chain links TRBV7-6 with TRBJ2-1, with 8 bases aligning to TRBD2. Trimming at V came to 0 bases and at J to 2 bases, leaving 3 bases not matched to a gene. The CDR3 loop spans 16 amino acids. Per germline, CDR1 SGHVS and CDR2 FNYEAQ. The CDR3, as DNA: TGTGCCAGCAGCTTAGCCATAGCGGGGACCTACAATGAGCAGTTCTTC. Encoded protein: CASSLAIAGTYNEQFF.

The chain carries TRBV29-1 and TRBJ1-1; tentatively, D is TRBD1 (6 bases). CDR3 size: 14 residues. Per the germline V gene, CDR1 is SQVTM and CDR2 is ANQGSEA. The germline V and J ends were trimmed by 6 bases and 1 base, with 15 bases remaining between them. CDR3 bases: TGCAGCGTCGACAGGACGGGAACGAACACTGAAGCTTTCTTT. Translation gives CSVDRTGTNTEAFF. Together with reference TRBV29-1 and TRBJ1-1, the CDR3 gives the full variable domain: SAVISQKPSRDICQRGTSLTIQCQVDSQVTMMFWYRQQPGQSLTLIATANQGSEATYESGFVIDKFPISRPNLTFSTLTVSNMSPEDSSIYLCSVDRTGTNTEAFFGQGTRLTVV.

About this clone: This specimen includes other DNA sequences encoding the same CDR3. The V call is TRBV27, the J call TRBJ2-6; D is ambiguous. The CDR3 spans 14 residues. V dropped 3 bases and J dropped 4 bases, with 7 bases sitting between them. The germline V gene has CDR1 MNHEY and CDR2 SMNVEV (reference sequence). This CDR3 is CASSLSSGANVLTF. The CDR3 nucleotides read TGTGCCAGCAGTTTGTCTTCGGGGGCCAACGTCCTGACTTTC.

This chain joins TRBV6-5 and TRBJ2-2; the match to TRBD2 covers 7 bases. The V and J ends lost 4 bases and 5 bases, in that order; junction bases with no gene match: 7. This CDR3 contains 15 residues. The germline V gene has CDR1 MNHEY and CDR2 SVGAGI. The CDR3 protein is CASSSGLVVTGELFF. DNA of the CDR3: TGTGCCAGCAGTTCTGGACTAGTCGTTACCGGGGAGCTGTTTTTT.

CDR3 region: CATKPGQRTGGYTF. The CDR3 DNA reads TGTGCCACCAAGCCGGGACAAAGGACGGGGGGCTACACCTTC. This chain uses TRBV6-5 with TRBJ1-2; maybe TRBD1 (6 bases). Trimming stripped 10 bases from V and 8 bases from J, with 23 bases between. The CDR3 contains 14 residues. The germline gives CDR1 MNHEY, CDR2 SVGAGI.

The chain employs TRBV27 and TRBJ2-2, with TRBD2 identical over 7 bases. The CDR3 totals 15 residues. Germline loops: CDR1 MNHEY, CDR2 SMNVEV (reference sequence). V trimming: 2 bases; J trimming: 7 bases; junction bases outside the gene matches: 7. For the CDR3, the DNA is TGTGCCAGCAGTTTAGGCGGACTAGGAGTCGGGGAGCTGTTTTTT. Its protein is CASSLGGLGVGELFF.

This chain links TRBV27 with TRBJ1-5, with D perhaps matching TRBD1 (5 bases). V was clipped by 2 bases and J by 3 bases, with 11 bases between them. Per the germline V gene, CDR1 is MNHEY and CDR2 is SMNVEV (reference sequence). The CDR3 totals 15 residues. CDR3 amino acids: CASSLMAGNNQPQHF. The CDR3 coding sequence is TGTGCCAGCAGTTTAATGGCAGGGAACAATCAGCCCCAGCATTTT.

The rearrangement joins TRBV6-1 to TRBJ2-5; no clear D gene. V was clipped by 2 bases and J by 5 bases, with 6 bases between them. The CDR3 is made up of 12 amino acids. Germline assignment: CDR1 MNHNS and CDR2 SASEGT. The CDR3 loop reads CASSERWETQYF. CDR3 coding DNA: TGTGCCAGCAGTGAACGGTGGGAGACCCAGTACTTC.

The chain links TRBV6-1 to TRBJ2-7; 7 positions match TRBD1. Germline CDR1 reads MNHNS; CDR2 reads SASEGT. This CDR3 comprises 14 residues. J lost 2 bases, V lost 8 bases, and 9 bases had no gene match. The CDR3 DNA follows: TGTGCCAGCGTAACGGGACAGAGTACCTACGAGCAGTACTTC. As protein: CASVTGQSTYEQYF.

The V gene is TRBV29-1, the J gene TRBJ2-2; a weak D match, TRBD1 (5 bases). Germline values: CDR1 SQVTM, CDR2 ANQGSEA. This CDR3 has 11 amino acids. The germline V and J ends were trimmed by 7 bases and 6 bases, with 9 bases remaining between them. CDR3 amino acids: CSARGSGELFF. For the CDR3, the DNA is TGCAGCGCTAGGGGTTCCGGGGAGCTGTTTTTT.

The chain carries TRBV27 and TRBJ2-1; 7 bases align to TRBD2. V was clipped by 7 bases and J by 4 bases; unmatched bases: 4. Germline CDR1 is MNHEY and CDR2 is SMNVEV (reference sequence). The CDR3 runs 13 residues. The CDR3 bases are TGTGCCAGCATGCGGGAGAGGTACAATGAGCAGTTCTTC. Translation: CASMRERYNEQFF.

This clone was observed a few times. The chain carries TRBV4-1 and TRBJ2-1; TRBD1 is a possible D gene (5 bases). The CDR3 spans 17 residues. Trimming took 0 bases from V and 0 from J, leaving 12 bases between them. Germline assignment: CDR1 MGHRA and CDR2 YSYEKL. This CDR3 is CASSQEKGSSSYNEQFF. CDR3 DNA: TGCGCCAGCAGCCAAGAGAAGGGGTCAAGCTCCTACAATGAGCAGTTCTTC.

V usage is TRBV9 and J usage is TRBJ2-2; 8 bases are shared with TRBD2. Per germline, CDR1 SGDLS and CDR2 YYNGEE. V lost 0 bases to trimming and J lost 4 bases; unmatched junction nucleotides: 8. This CDR3 contains 17 residues. The CDR3 DNA reads TGTGCCAGCAGCGTAGTCCCCGGGGGGGCAAGCACCGGGGAGCTGTTTTTT. It codes for CASSVVPGGASTGELFF.

This clone was found a few times. The V gene is TRBV5-4, the J gene TRBJ2-7; D ambiguous. The ends were cut back, 0 bases at V and 7 bases at J, with 17 bases in the middle. The CDR3 totals 15 residues. CDR1 SGHNT and CDR2 YYREEE come from the germline V gene (reference sequence). The CDR3 DNA follows: TGTGCCAGCAGCTTGGTAGGTTCTGGGAAACAGGAGCAGTACGTC. Its translation: CASSLVGSGKQEQYV.

The CDR3 DNA is TGTGCCAGCAGTGGTCCCGGGACAGATTCTAATGAAAAACTGTTTTTT. As protein: CASSGPGTDSNEKLFF. The gene calls are TRBV6-1 and TRBJ1-4; 7 bases fit TRBD1. The CDR3 is made up of 16 amino acids. Looked up from germline, CDR1 is MNHNS and CDR2 is SASEGT. V lost 4 bases to trimming and J lost 3 bases; unmatched junction nucleotides: 8.

This sequence joins TRBV9 and TRBJ1-2, with 8 bases fitting TRBD1. Germline trimming cut 0 bases from V and 7 bases from J; bases unmatched to any gene: 8. The germline V gene encodes CDR1 SGDLS and CDR2 YYNGEE. The CDR3 contains 15 residues. This CDR3 reads CASSVVTGDLSGYTF. The DNA of the CDR3 is TGTGCCAGCAGCGTAGTGACAGGGGATTTGAGTGGCTACACCTTC.

For the CDR3, the DNA is TGTGCCAGCAGCTTGGATAGCGGGAGGGTTACCGGGGAGCTGTTTTTT. This sequence encodes CASSLDSGRVTGELFF. The chain couples TRBV5-6 to TRBJ2-2, with 11 bases aligning to TRBD2. The CDR3 totals 16 residues. Trimming at V came to 0 bases and at J to 5 bases, leaving 3 bases not matched to a gene. Germline lookup yields CDR1 SGHDT and CDR2 YYEEEE.

This rearrangement joins TRBV10-3 to TRBJ1-1; 8 bases fit TRBD1. The germline CDR1 and CDR2 sequences are ENHRY and SYGVKD. Trimming cost V 3 bases and J 6 bases; bases outside gene matches: 9. The CDR3 length is 15 residues. CDR3 nucleotides: TGTGCCATCAGTGAAGGAAGACAGGGGAAGTCTGAAGCTTTCTTT. Amino acids: CAISEGRQGKSEAFF.

As to this clone: The junction and the germline gene differ at one end; a read error may be behind it. This chain uses TRBV5-1 with TRBJ1-2; 7 bases are shared with TRBD1. The CDR3 sequence is 14 residues long. Germline V gives CDR1 SGHRS, CDR2 YFSETQ. The CDR3, as DNA: TGCGCCAGCAGCGGCCGACAGGGTGTCTATGTCTACACCTTC. Residues: CASSGRQGVYVYTF.

This clone came up a few times. V gene TRBV2 combines with J gene TRBJ2-1; 12 nucleotides agree with TRBD2. The CDR3 runs to 17 residues. Germline CDR1 is SNHLY and CDR2 is FYNNEI. J gave up 0 bases and V 6 bases, and 6 bases lay outside the gene matches. The CDR3 nucleotides are TGTGCCAGCAGACGACTAGCGGGGGCGAGCTCCTACAATGAGCAGTTCTTC. It specifies CASRRLAGASSYNEQFF.